Listed here are 20 T cell receptor beta chains from one sample, sequenced in a study of T cell changes during pregnancy in multiple sclerosis. This table comes from immunoSEQ multiplex PCR, and its TCRdb copy is limited to in-frame clones, with some not included. The sample has around 96,000 clones, approximately 94% seen once. The sample here was peripheral blood, taken in the third trimester of pregnancy. Every receptor here comes from a female donor with multiple sclerosis, enrolled in a pregnancy study.

The rearrangement joins TRBV27 to TRBJ2-7; 13 nucleotides agree with TRBD2. The CDR3 is 15 amino acids. V trimming: 3 bases; J trimming: 7 bases; junction bases outside the gene matches: 6. From germline, CDR1 is MNHEY and CDR2 SMNVEV (reference sequence). The CDR3 DNA reads as TGTGCCAGCAGTTTGTGGACTAGCGGGAGAAGGGAGCAGTACTTC. The encoded protein is CASSLWTSGRREQYF.

The chain is built from TRBV27 and TRBJ1-4; maybe TRBD1 (5 bases). The V gene's germline CDR1 is MNHEY and CDR2 SMNVEV (reference sequence). There are 16 residues in the CDR3. The V end lost 5 bases, the J end lost 0 bases, and 13 bases lay between the germline ends. The CDR3 DNA reads as TGTGCCAGCAGTCCATTCGGAGGGGCAACTAATGAAAAACTGTTTTTT. Protein product: CASSPFGGATNEKLFF.

The chain couples TRBV27 to TRBJ2-7, with TRBD1 matching over 7 bases. V shed 3 bases, J shed 12 bases, and the junction held 5 bases outside the gene matches. From germline, CDR1 is MNHEY and CDR2 SMNVEV (reference sequence). The CDR3 contains 11 residues. Here the CDR3 reads CASSLGQSLYF. The DNA for the CDR3 is TGTGCCAGCAGTTTGGGACAGAGCCTGTACTTC.

The chain links TRBV7-2 to TRBJ2-7; 8 nucleotides match TRBD2. This CDR3 has 15 residues. Germline V gives CDR1 SGHTA, CDR2 FQGNSA. Losses at the gene ends were 7 bases for V and 4 bases for J; bases not matched to a gene: 12. This CDR3 reads CASKLQSTGGYEQYF. The DNA of the CDR3 is TGTGCCAGCAAGTTACAGTCAACGGGAGGGTACGAGCAGTACTTC.

In its sample, this clone was seen once. The CDR3 DNA reads TGCAGCGTTAATGGGTTAGCGGGGCAAGAGACCCAGTACTTC. Translating it yields CSVNGLAGQETQYF. The chain uses TRBV29-1 and TRBJ2-5; 8 bases align to TRBD2. From germline, CDR1 is SQVTM and CDR2 ANQGSEA. V was pared by 5 bases and J by 2 bases, with 7 bases of the junction left unmatched. The CDR3 runs to 14 residues.

J is TRBJ1-1 and V is TRBV28; 7 bases map to TRBD1. Per germline, CDR1 MDHEN and CDR2 SYDVKM. With V trimmed by 1 base and J by 7 bases, 3 bases remained unmatched. The CDR3 is 13 residues long. The CDR3 spells CASSLLQGREAFF. In nucleotides, the CDR3 is TGTGCCAGCAGTTTATTACAGGGGCGTGAAGCTTTCTTT.

The chain uses TRBV10-3 and TRBJ2-7; perhaps TRBD2 as D (6 bases). Germline V gene lookup returns CDR1 ENHRY and CDR2 SYGVKD. The CDR3 has 12 amino acids. The V gene lost 8 bases and the J gene lost 1 base, with 9 bases spanning the gap. CDR3 nucleotides: TGTGCCATCGCTGGAGGGTCCTACGAGCAGTACTTC. It encodes CAIAGGSYEQYF.

The rearrangement joins TRBV9 to TRBJ2-1; a weak D match, TRBD2 (6 bases). The CDR3 contains 16 residues. CDR1 and CDR2 from the germline V gene are SGDLS and YYNGEE. Trimming took 0 bases from V and 0 from J, leaving 10 bases between them. The CDR3 is CASSVAGVFSYNEQFF. The CDR3 nucleotides read TGTGCCAGCAGCGTAGCGGGAGTGTTCTCCTACAATGAGCAGTTCTTC.

Comment on this clone: Germline is not matched at one junction end, which may reflect a read error. The chain recombines TRBV7-2 with TRBJ2-2, with a possible D match to TRBD2 (6 bases). CDR3 length: 17 amino acids. The germline gives CDR1 SGHTA, CDR2 FQGNSA. CDR3 sequence: CASSLAGGSISTGELFF. The CDR3 DNA sequence: TGTGCCAGCAGCTTAGCGGGGGGTTCTATCTCCACCGGGGAACTGTTTTTT. The complete variable domain, with remaining parts taken from reference TRBV7-2 and TRBJ2-2, reads GAGVSQSPSNKVTEKGKDVELRCDPISGHTALYWYRQSLGQGLEFLIYFQGNSAPDKSGLPSDRFSAERTGGSVSTLTIQRTQQEDSAVYLCASSLAGGSISTGELFFGEGSRLTVL.

The rearrangement uses TRBV4-2 and TRBJ2-3; TRBD2 aligns across 7 bases. There are 15 residues in the CDR3. CDR1 is LGHNA, CDR2 YNFKEQ, per germline. The junction had 6 bases not matched to a gene; V was cut back by 0 bases and J by 6 bases. For the CDR3, the DNA is TGTGCCAGCAGCCAAGATGGACTAGTCTCGGATACGCAGTATTTT. Protein: CASSQDGLVSDTQYF.

The rearrangement links TRBV9 to TRBJ2-3; TRBD2 aligns across 10 bases. CDR3 size: 13 residues. V lost 8 bases, J lost 2 bases, and 2 bases stayed unmatched. Germline V CDR1 and CDR2: SGDLS, YYNGEE. The CDR3 DNA reads as TGTGCCAGTGGGACTAGCGTCACAGATACGCAGTATTTT. This sequence encodes CASGTSVTDTQYF.

This clone was detected a few times. V usage is TRBV28 and J usage is TRBJ1-3; 9 nucleotides match TRBD1. Germline CDR1 is MDHEN and CDR2 is SYDVKM. V was clipped by 6 bases and J by 3 bases; unmatched bases: 9. The CDR3 is 16 residues long. DNA for the CDR3: TGTGCCAGCAGCTGGAGACAGGGGGGAAGTGGAAACACCATATATTTT. It encodes CASSWRQGGSGNTIYF. The full variable domain, its missing parts supplied by reference TRBV28 and TRBJ1-3, is DVKVTQSSRYLVKRTGEKVFLECVQDMDHENMFWYRQDPGLGLRLIYFSYDVKMKEKGDIPEGYSVSREKKERFSLILESASTNQTSMYLCASSWRQGGSGNTIYFGEGSWLTVV.

This clone turned up a few times. This chain connects TRBV30 to TRBJ1-2, with 7 bases fitting TRBD1. Germline-derived CDR1 and CDR2 are GTSNPN and SVGIG (reference sequence). After removal of 1 base from V and 7 bases from J, the junction contained 3 bases not matched to a gene. The CDR3 length is 12 residues. The DNA of the CDR3 is TGTGCCTGGAGTGGGGCAGGGGGTGGCTACACCTTC. It encodes CAWSGAGGGYTF.

This chain links TRBV7-8 with TRBJ2-7; 10 bases match TRBD2. The CDR3 spans 15 residues. Germline V gene sequence: CDR1 SGHVS, CDR2 FQNEAQ. V trimming: 4 bases; J trimming: 7 bases; junction bases outside the gene matches: 10. The CDR3 loop is CASSSFSLAGEEQYF. The DNA for the CDR3 is TGTGCCAGCAGCTCATTCTCGCTAGCGGGAGAAGAGCAGTACTTC.

The chain joins TRBV19 to TRBJ2-3; TRBD2 matches at 9 bases. J was trimmed by 0 bases and V by 3 bases; bases with no gene match: 10. The CDR3 extends over 18 amino acids. Germline assignment: CDR1 LNHDA and CDR2 SQIVND (reference sequence). The chain's CDR3 is CASSIPASGTSSTDTQYF. DNA for the CDR3: TGTGCCAGTAGTATTCCCGCTAGCGGGACATCTAGCACAGATACGCAGTATTTT.

The chain is built from TRBV28 and TRBJ2-1; perhaps TRBD2 as D (6 bases). V lost 3 bases and J lost 8, with 8 bases in between. The germline CDR1 and CDR2 sequences are MDHEN and SYDVKM. The CDR3 loop spans 12 amino acids. The CDR3, as DNA: TGTGCCAGCAGTTTCGGAGGGCATGAGCAGTTCTTC. Encoded protein: CASSFGGHEQFF.

The chain carries TRBV7-6 and TRBJ2-7; 9 bases match TRBD1. The CDR3 runs to 15 residues. Germline V lookup: CDR1 SGHVS, CDR2 FNYEAQ. V lost 0 bases to trimming and J lost 3 bases; unmatched junction nucleotides: 3. Here the CDR3 DNA reads TGTGCCAGCAGCTTAGCCGTGGGACAGGGCTACGAGCAGTACTTC. This gives the protein CASSLAVGQGYEQYF.

The genes are TRBV2 and TRBJ1-4; D is ambiguous. In germline, CDR1 is SNHLY, CDR2 FYNNEI. With 6 bases removed from V and 0 bases from J, the gap between germline ends came to 17 bases. This CDR3 spans 17 amino acids. CDR3 nucleotide sequence: TGTGCCAGCAGGCTCAATGGCAGGACTGCAACTAATGAAAAACTGTTTTTT. Translation gives CASRLNGRTATNEKLFF.

The V call is TRBV27, the J call TRBJ2-7, with 8 nucleotides matching TRBD2. The CDR3 runs to 15 residues. Looked up from germline, CDR1 is MNHEY and CDR2 is SMNVEV (reference sequence). Losses at the gene ends were 6 bases for V and 1 base for J; bases not matched to a gene: 8. The CDR3 here is CASRKRREGSYEQYF. The CDR3 DNA is TGTGCCAGCAGAAAACGACGGGAGGGATCCTACGAGCAGTACTTC.

The chain combines TRBV5-1 with TRBJ2-3; 11 nucleotides agree with TRBD2. Germline V lookup: CDR1 SGHRS, CDR2 YFSETQ. The trim removed 3 bases at V and 2 bases at J, leaving 5 bases unmatched. The CDR3 has 16 residues. The CDR3 DNA reads as TGCGCCAGCAGCTCCGGACTAGCGGGCATCACAGATACGCAGTATTTT. It yields the protein CASSSGLAGITDTQYF.